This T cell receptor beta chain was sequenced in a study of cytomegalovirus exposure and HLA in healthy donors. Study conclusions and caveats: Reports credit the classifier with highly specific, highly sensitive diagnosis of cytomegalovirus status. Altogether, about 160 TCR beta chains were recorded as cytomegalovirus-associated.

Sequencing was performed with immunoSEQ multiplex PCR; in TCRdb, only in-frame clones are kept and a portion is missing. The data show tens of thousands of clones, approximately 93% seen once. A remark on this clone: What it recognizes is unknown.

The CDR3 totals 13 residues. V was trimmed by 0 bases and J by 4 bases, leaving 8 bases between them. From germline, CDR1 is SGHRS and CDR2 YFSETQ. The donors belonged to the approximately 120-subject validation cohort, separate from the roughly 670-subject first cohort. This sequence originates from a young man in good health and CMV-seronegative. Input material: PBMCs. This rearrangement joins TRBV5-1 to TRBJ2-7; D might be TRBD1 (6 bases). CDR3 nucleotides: TGCGCCAGCAGCTTGGGGACAGTTTACGAGCAGTACTTC. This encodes CASSLGTVYEQYF.